The clone carrying this T cell receptor (beta chain) was seen more than once but under ten times. Its cognate antigen is unknown. The sample comes from a study of cytomegalovirus exposure and HLA in healthy donors. Across the whole study: The study's early data release held about 85 million unique TCRs from HLA-typed donors.

CDR1 and CDR2 (germline): MDHEN, SYDVKM. The CDR3 contains 12 residues. V lost 7 bases and J 6 bases, leaving 11 bases between the germline ends. Findings and caveats of the study: A few chains tied to CMV proved CMV antigen-specific in vitro. Certain sequence variants were highly shared and formed a cluster, and this cluster was likely a sequencing artifact. When a later analysis was performed, an Asian-associated ancestry cluster reportedly had fewer N-insertions than the approximately 680-donor mean.

With 60 Vbeta and 13 Jbeta primers, the PCR was carried out. Here immunoSEQ multiplex PCR was the method, and the copy in TCRdb shows in-frame clones only, minus some. In the table there are about 95,000 clones, approximately 80% of which are singletons. Material for sequencing was PBMCs. The V and J genes are TRBV28 and TRBJ2-3, with D hard to call. This clonotype was obtained from a middle-aged woman in good health and CMV-seropositive. CDR3 loop: CASKQAYDTQYF. In DNA form, the CDR3 reads TGTGCCAGCAAACAAGCGTACGATACGCAGTATTTT.